This T cell receptor beta chain was documented in a study of regulatory T cells in long-lasting Graves disease. This clonotype was found many times. Through Arm-PCR of CDR3 regions and iRepertoire HTBI primers, TCR beta libraries were built. MiXCR, applied by TCRdb to the multiplex PCR reads, yields one record per CDR3 protein. This table holds around 450,000 distinct CDR3 sequences, around 14% found once. Documented time point: newly diagnosed GD, antithyroid drugs for less than 3 months. PBMC RNA was the source of the TCR library. The germline V and J ends were trimmed by 0 bases and 7 bases, with 12 bases remaining between them. CDR3 length: 14 residues. Germline CDR1 is SGHAT and CDR2 is FQNNGV. The sample was also reused in another study, on T cells in Graves' hyperthyroidism and ophthalmopathy.

Sample: peripheral blood mononuclear cells (PBMCs), taken at new diagnosis, from a patient treated with antithyroid drugs. The receptor's source is a woman in her twenties or thirties with Graves disease. The chain couples TRBV11-2 to TRBJ2-5; tentative D call: TRBD1 (5 bases). The CDR3 DNA sequence: TGTGCCAGCAGCTTAGATCCCCAGGGCTGGACCCAGTACTTC. The encoded protein is CASSLDPQGWTQYF.